A single sample gave rise to the 22 T cell receptor beta chains below, sequenced in a study of shared clonotypes between healthy human individuals. Sequenced by immunoSEQ multiplex PCR; TCRdb stores in-frame clones only, minus some. This sample has over a million clones; about 76% occur once, and the top ten carry about 1.5%. Material for sequencing was memory CD4+ T cells sorted from blood. Stated subset: CD45RA-negative fraction. The receptors originated from a man between 18 and 35 years old in good health.

The chain carries TRBV7-9 and TRBJ1-2; D possibly corresponds to TRBD1 (5 bases). CDR3 length: 15 residues. The V and J ends lost 0 bases and 6 bases respectively, with 14 bases between them. The germline gives CDR1 SEHNR, CDR2 FQNEAQ (reference sequence). The CDR3 is CASSLAAGGGDGYTF. In DNA form, the CDR3 reads TGTGCCAGCAGCTTAGCGGCAGGTGGGGGAGATGGCTACACCTTC.

CDR3 in amino acids: CASSQAQGRTKETQYF. Written as DNA, the CDR3 is TGCGCCAGCAGCCAAGCTCAGGGGAGGACGAAAGAGACCCAGTACTTC. The chain links TRBV4-1 to TRBJ2-5; possibly TRBD1 or TRBD2 for D (6 bases each). Germline values: CDR1 MGHRA, CDR2 YSYEKL. Trimming left V 1 base short and J 3 bases short, with 15 bases between. This CDR3 is 16 amino acids long.

This clone was counted between two and nine times. The V and J genes are TRBV6-5 and TRBJ2-6, with D maybe TRBD2 (6 bases). CDR1 and CDR2 from the germline V gene are MNHEY and SVGAGI. The CDR3 totals 16 residues. Trimming left V 2 bases short and J 2 bases short, with 10 bases between. The chain's CDR3 is CASSYLGGAGANVLTF. The CDR3 coding sequence is TGTGCCAGCAGTTACCTAGGCGGGGCTGGGGCCAACGTCCTGACTTTC.

V gene TRBV7-8 combines with J gene TRBJ1-5; D remains ambiguous. The V gene lost 5 bases and the J gene lost 0 bases, with 8 bases spanning the gap. The CDR3 consists of 14 residues. Looked up from germline, CDR1 is SGHVS and CDR2 is FQNEAQ. The CDR3: CASSVAVSNQPQHF. Here the CDR3 DNA reads TGTGCCAGCAGCGTTGCTGTTAGCAATCAGCCCCAGCATTTT.

V usage is TRBV28 and J usage is TRBJ1-2, with no clear D. V lost 8 bases and J 8 bases, leaving 15 bases between the germline ends. The CDR3 is 12 residues long. Germline loops: CDR1 MDHEN, CDR2 SYDVKM. The CDR3 loop reads CASHPLNEGYTF. CDR3 coding DNA: TGTGCCAGCCATCCCTTGAACGAGGGCTACACCTTC.

This clone was counted between two and nine times. Possible read error: a much larger clone is one base away. Other DNA sequences from this sample encode an identical CDR3 as well. V gene TRBV11-2 combines with J gene TRBJ2-5; unclear D gene. The V end lost 3 bases, the J end lost 5 bases, and 4 bases lay between the germline ends. This CDR3 comprises 11 residues. Germline assignment: CDR1 SGHAT and CDR2 FQNNGV. The CDR3 bases are TGTGCCAGCAGCTTGGGGGAGACCCAGTACTTC. Its protein is CASSLGETQYF.

A remark on this clone: A far more abundant clone sits one base away, making this likely a read error. This CDR3 is also generated by other DNA sequences in the sample. The gene calls are TRBV7-2 and TRBJ2-3, with D possibly matching TRBD1 (6 bases). The germline V gene has CDR1 SGHTA and CDR2 FQGNSA. CDR3 length: 15 residues. V lost 5 bases and J 3 bases, leaving 15 bases between the germline ends. CDR3 sequence: CASSHGATGTDTQYF. In DNA form, the CDR3 reads TGTGCCAGCAGCCATGGGGCCACAGGGACAGATACGCAGTATTTT.

Points on this clone: Other DNA sequences from this sample encode an identical CDR3 as well. The rearrangement joins TRBV5-1 to TRBJ2-3, with D maybe TRBD2 (6 bases). The CDR3 extends over 13 amino acids. Trimming pared 7 bases from V and 2 bases from J, leaving 11 bases between. From germline, CDR1 is SGHRS and CDR2 YFSETQ. For the CDR3, the DNA is TGCGCCAGCGGGTCGGGGGACACAGATACGCAGTATTTT. This gives the protein CASGSGDTDTQYF.

The chain is built from TRBV27 and TRBJ1-1, with 12 bases matching TRBD1. With 3 bases clipped from V and 7 bases from J, the junction kept 6 bases outside the gene matches. Germline V CDR1 and CDR2: MNHEY, SMNVEV (reference sequence). The CDR3 runs 15 residues. Here the CDR3 DNA reads TGTGCCAGCAGTTTCTCCGGGACAGGGGGCGTTGAAGCTTTCTTT. Translation: CASSFSGTGGVEAFF.

This clone was seen many times. The rearrangement links TRBV30 to TRBJ2-2; D gene uncertain. CDR3 size: 17 residues. Germline lookup yields CDR1 GTSNPN and CDR2 SVGIG (reference sequence). V gave up 0 bases and J gave up 1 base, with 15 bases separating them. This chain's CDR3 is CAWSVHRGARNTGELFF. The CDR3, as DNA: TGTGCCTGGAGTGTACATCGCGGCGCTAGGAACACCGGGGAGCTGTTTTTT.

V usage is TRBV7-9 and J usage is TRBJ2-1, with 10 bases lining up with TRBD2. CDR3 length equals 14 residues. V shed 8 bases, J shed 9 bases, and the junction held 10 bases outside the gene matches. The germline V gene encodes CDR1 SEHNR and CDR2 FQNEAQ (reference sequence). CDR3: CASRTSGEGTEQFF. CDR3 sequence (DNA): TGTGCCAGCCGTACTAGCGGGGAGGGTACTGAGCAGTTCTTC.

The V call is TRBV5-4, the J call TRBJ1-2; D gene ambiguous. This CDR3 region has 14 residues. Germline-derived CDR1 and CDR2 are SGHNT and YYREEE (reference sequence). The V end lost 0 bases, the J end lost 3 bases, and 9 bases lay between the germline ends. DNA for the CDR3: TGTGCCAGCAGCTTGGAAGCCGGATACTATGGCTACACCTTC. Protein product: CASSLEAGYYGYTF.

This rearrangement joins TRBV5-4 to TRBJ2-5, with unresolved D. V lost 5 bases and J lost 2, with 10 bases in between. This CDR3 has 13 amino acids. Germline V CDR1 and CDR2: SGHNT, YYREEE (reference sequence). CDR3 nucleotide sequence: TGTGCCAGCAGTAAGACGAGACAAGAGACCCAGTACTTC. It yields the protein CASSKTRQETQYF. Variable domain in full (rest from reference TRBV5-4 and TRBJ2-5): ETGVTQSPTHLIKTRGQQVTLRCSSQSGHNTVSWYQQALGQGPQFIFQYYREEENGRGNFPPRFSGLQFPNYSSELNVNALELDDSALYLCASSKTRQETQYFGPGTRLLVL.

The chain uses TRBV10-1 and TRBJ2-3; D not resolved. Germline V lookup: CDR1 WNHNN, CDR2 SYGVQD (reference sequence). The CDR3 has 14 amino acids. Trimming took 5 bases from V and 4 from J, leaving 13 bases between them. The CDR3 region has the DNA TGCGCCAGCAGTTTGGCCTCCGTCGCAGATACGCAGTATTTT. It yields the protein CASSLASVADTQYF.

J is TRBJ2-3 and V is TRBV29-1; D may be TRBD1 (6 bases). V was cut by 4 bases and J by 1 base, with 12 bases left in between. Germline CDR1 reads SQVTM; CDR2 reads ANQGSEA. CDR3 length equals 14 residues. This chain's CDR3 is CSVVAGDGTDTQYF. The CDR3, as DNA: TGCAGCGTTGTGGCAGGGGACGGCACAGATACGCAGTATTTT.

CDR3 sequence (DNA): TGTGCCAGCAGCAAAGTACCTAGCGGAGTACCGCGGCAGTACTTC. Translation: CASSKVPSGVPRQYF. The chain is built from TRBV21-1 and TRBJ2-7; the table assigns TRBD2, which was not confirmed against the DNA. TRBV21-1 is assigned pseudogene status. The CDR3 spans 15 residues.

V usage is TRBV2 and J usage is TRBJ2-1, with D unresolved. V lost 8 bases and J lost 6, with 11 bases in between. Germline CDR1 reads SNHLY; CDR2 reads FYNNEI. This CDR3 is 12 amino acids long. CDR3 sequence reads: CASREDVNEQFF. The CDR3 bases are TGTGCCAGCCGCGAAGATGTCAATGAGCAGTTCTTC.

Many counts were recorded for this clone. The junction does not match germline at one end; this may be a read error. The genes are TRBV11-2 and TRBJ2-7; 7 bases map to TRBD1. The CDR3 contains 12 residues. Germline V gene lookup returns CDR1 SGHAT and CDR2 FQNNGV. Written as DNA, the CDR3 is TGTGCCAGCAGCTTAGCGGGACAGCAGGTGCACTTC. Translated, it gives CASSLAGQQVHF.

This chain joins TRBV30 and TRBJ2-1; D possibly corresponds to TRBD2 (5 bases). V was clipped by 1 base and J by 0 bases, with 10 bases between them. Germline lookup yields CDR1 GTSNPN and CDR2 SVGIG (reference sequence). The CDR3 length is 15 residues. The chain's CDR3 is CAWSAGSDSYNEQFF. The CDR3 DNA sequence: TGTGCCTGGAGTGCTGGTAGCGACTCCTACAATGAGCAGTTCTTC. The full variable domain, rest sourced from reference TRBV30 and TRBJ2-1, is SQTIHQWPATLVQPVGSPLSLECTVEGTSNPNLYWYRQAAGRGLQLLFYSVGIGQISSEVPQNLSASRPQDRQFILSSKKLLLSDSGFYLCAWSAGSDSYNEQFFGPGTRLTVL.

This clone was counted once. The V gene is TRBV13, the J gene TRBJ1-1; tentatively, D is TRBD1 (6 bases). Trimming pared 2 bases from V and 0 bases from J, leaving 16 bases between. The CDR3 loop spans 17 amino acids. In germline, CDR1 is PRHDT, CDR2 FYEKMQ (reference sequence). The CDR3 reads CASSLSLLRGMNTEAFF. The CDR3 nucleotides read TGTGCCAGCAGCTTATCCCTTCTAAGGGGGATGAACACTGAAGCTTTCTTT. Combining the CDR3 with reference TRBV13 and TRBJ1-1 gives the whole variable domain AAGVIQSPRHLIKEKRETATLKCYPIPRHDTVYWYQQGPGQDPQFLISFYEKMQSDKGSIPDRFSAQQFSDYHSELNMSSLELGDSALYFCASSLSLLRGMNTEAFFGQGTRLTVV.

This clone was observed a handful of times. The chain couples TRBV5-1 to TRBJ1-1; no clear D. Germline V gene sequence: CDR1 SGHRS, CDR2 YFSETQ. V lost 4 bases to trimming and J lost 1 base, with 14 bases between them. CDR3 length: 15 amino acids. The CDR3 DNA sequence: TGCGCCAGCAGCCCCTCAGGTGAGCCGAACACTGAAGCTTTCTTT. Amino acids: CASSPSGEPNTEAFF.

In its sample, this clone was seen once. This CDR3 is also generated by other DNA sequences in the sample. The rearrangement joins TRBV11-2 to TRBJ2-5, with D possibly being TRBD2 (6 bases). V lost 1 base to trimming and J lost 7 bases, with 10 bases between them. CDR1 and CDR2 (germline): SGHAT, FQNNGV. The CDR3 spans 13 residues. CDR3 sequence reads: CASSLGGAGTQYF. The CDR3 DNA follows: TGTGCCAGCAGCTTAGGCGGGGCGGGGACCCAGTACTTC.